The 19 T cell receptor beta chains reported below all come from one sample, sequenced in a study of T cells and copy number aberrations in small-cell lung cancer. The repertoire was sequenced with immunoSEQ multiplex PCR; TCRdb's copy has only in-frame clones and lacks some. The sample holds about 1,200 clones; around 85% are singletons and the top ten take over 4%. Source material: tumor tissue. These receptors came from a man between 60 and 75 years old with small cell lung cancer.

DNA of the CDR3: TGTGCCAGCAGATCTGAGGCCGCGGTCACTGAAGCTTTCTTT. This translates into CASRSEAAVTEAFF. The chain uses TRBV6-1 and TRBJ1-1; no definite D call. CDR1 and CDR2 from the germline V gene are MNHNS and SASEGT. This CDR3 has 14 residues. V was pared by 6 bases and J by 4 bases, with 15 bases between.

This clone was detected only a few times. This rearrangement joins TRBV30 to TRBJ1-1; D might be TRBD1 (6 bases). In germline, CDR1 is GTSNPN, CDR2 SVGIG (reference sequence). V was pared by 0 bases and J by 1 base, with 9 bases between. The CDR3 is 14 amino acids. The CDR3 nucleotides are TGTGCCTGGAGTGTAGGGGGAACGAACACTGAAGCTTTCTTT. Amino acid sequence: CAWSVGGTNTEAFF.

The CDR3 nucleotides read TGCGCCAGCAGCGGGGAAGGACAGGGCGCCGGGGAGCTGTTTTTT. It specifies CASSGEGQGAGELFF. The chain recombines TRBV5-1 with TRBJ2-2; 8 bases fit TRBD1. In germline, CDR1 is SGHRS, CDR2 YFSETQ. V was pared by 4 bases and J by 6 bases, with 8 bases of the junction left unmatched. This CDR3 contains 15 residues.

V gene TRBV9 combines with J gene TRBJ2-3; no reliable D call. Per the germline V gene, CDR1 is SGDLS and CDR2 is YYNGEE. Trimming pared 5 bases from V and 0 bases from J, leaving 7 bases between. The CDR3 loop spans 13 amino acids. This chain's CDR3 is CASRPDSTDTQYF. CDR3 bases: TGTGCCAGCAGGCCGGACAGCACAGATACGCAGTATTTT.

The chain employs TRBV5-1 and TRBJ2-1; D may be TRBD2 (6 bases). The CDR3 runs 14 residues. V lost 1 base to trimming and J lost 2 bases, with 7 bases between them. CDR1 is SGHRS and CDR2 is YFSETQ in the germline V gene. Written as DNA, the CDR3 is TGCGCCAGCAGCTTGCCGGGAGCCTACAATGAGCAGTTCTTC. This gives the protein CASSLPGAYNEQFF.

V is TRBV30 and J is TRBJ1-5; D not resolved. V was shortened by 2 bases and J by 4 bases, with 9 bases between the two germline ends. Germline CDR1 GTSNPN, CDR2 SVGIG (reference sequence). The CDR3 sequence is 13 residues long. In nucleotides, the CDR3 is TGTGCCTGGAGTCCGGCCGGAAATCAGCCCCAGCATTTT. It yields the protein CAWSPAGNQPQHF.

V and J are TRBV6-1 and TRBJ2-3; weak D call: TRBD2 (5 bases). V shed 1 base and J shed 3 bases, with 11 bases lying between them. Germline V gives CDR1 MNHNS, CDR2 SASEGT. This CDR3 has 15 amino acids. In DNA, the CDR3 is TGTGCCAGCAGTGAAGTCGTGAGAGGGACAGATACGCAGTATTTT. Encoded protein: CASSEVVRGTDTQYF.

J is TRBJ2-7 and V is TRBV11-3; D could derive from TRBD1 or TRBD2 (5 bases each). Trimming cost V 6 bases and J 6 bases, with 18 bases left between them. This CDR3 region has 14 residues. The germline V gene encodes CDR1 SGHNT and CDR2 YENEEA. The CDR3 nucleotides read TGTGCCAGCAGGGGCCGGGACCCTGGCGTCGAGCAGTACTTC. Translating gives CASRGRDPGVEQYF.

Only a few counts were recorded for this clone. This chain joins TRBV11-2 and TRBJ1-1; D remains unclear. V was trimmed by 5 bases and J by 1 base, leaving 17 bases between them. This CDR3 spans 16 amino acids. Germline lookup yields CDR1 SGHAT and CDR2 FQNNGV. Here the CDR3 reads CASSLTPGGRNTEAFF. CDR3 nucleotide sequence: TGTGCCAGCAGCCTGACCCCTGGTGGACGGAACACTGAAGCTTTCTTT.

The chain recombines TRBV9 with TRBJ2-1; possibly TRBD1 or TRBD2 for D (5 bases each). CDR1 SGDLS and CDR2 YYNGEE come from the germline V gene. Trimming left V 6 bases short and J 10 bases short, with 20 bases between. CDR3 size: 14 residues. The CDR3: CASTTDRGHYEQFF. The CDR3, as DNA: TGTGCCAGCACCACTGACCGGGGCCACTACGAGCAGTTCTTC.

The chain links TRBV30 to TRBJ1-1; D call uncertain. Germline values: CDR1 GTSNPN, CDR2 SVGIG (reference sequence). Trimming cost V 3 bases and J 0 bases, with 8 bases left between them. CDR3 length: 13 amino acids. In DNA, the CDR3 is TGTGCCTGGAGCGAGAGCATGAACACTGAAGCTTTCTTT. It specifies CAWSESMNTEAFF. Filled out from reference TRBV30 and TRBJ1-1, the complete variable domain reads SQTIHQWPATLVQPVGSPLSLECTVEGTSNPNLYWYRQAAGRGLQLLFYSVGIGQISSEVPQNLSASRPQDRQFILSSKKLLLSDSGFYLCAWSESMNTEAFFGQGTRLTVV.

This chain links TRBV28 with TRBJ1-2; no clear D gene. This CDR3 region has 15 residues. The germline V gene encodes CDR1 MDHEN and CDR2 SYDVKM. The V end lost 5 bases, the J end lost 0 bases, and 13 bases lay between the germline ends. CDR3 residues: CASSPPWATNYGYTF. The CDR3 bases are TGTGCCAGCAGTCCCCCGTGGGCGACTAACTATGGCTACACCTTC.

The V call is TRBV5-1, the J call TRBJ2-5; D gene uncertain. Germline CDR1 and CDR2: SGHRS and YFSETQ. The CDR3 is made up of 14 amino acids. Trimming shortened V by 0 bases and J by 5 bases, and 11 bases separated the two germline ends. The DNA for the CDR3 is TGCGCCAGCAGCTTGGTGGTCGGTGGGGAGACCCAGTACTTC. The encoded protein is CASSLVVGGETQYF.

The V gene is TRBV11-3, the J gene TRBJ2-5; TRBD1 aligns across 7 bases. V was clipped by 5 bases and J by 1 base; unmatched bases: 10. Per germline, CDR1 SGHNT and CDR2 YENEEA. This CDR3 region has 16 residues. The CDR3 nucleotides read TGTGCCAGCAGCACCTACAGACAGGGCATCCAAGAGACCCAGTACTTC. Translating gives CASSTYRQGIQETQYF. Drawing the rest from reference TRBV11-3 and TRBJ2-5, the complete variable domain is EAGVVQSPRYKIIEKKQPVAFWCNPISGHNTLYWYLQNLGQGPELLIRYENEEAVDDSQLPKDRFSAERLKGVDSTLKIQPAELGDSAVYLCASSTYRQGIQETQYFGPGTRLLVL.

The CDR3 loop is CASSPGPSNYGYTF. CDR3 DNA: TGCGCCAGCAGCCCAGGACCTTCTAACTATGGCTACACCTTC. The chain has TRBV5-1 and TRBJ1-2; D gene unclear. This CDR3 is 14 amino acids long. Deletions cut 4 bases from V and 0 bases from J, with 10 bases between. CDR1 and CDR2 (germline): SGHRS, YFSETQ.

This CDR3 is CASSFWGENEKLFF. In DNA, the CDR3 is TGTGCCAGCAGTTTTTGGGGAGAGAATGAAAAACTGTTTTTT. The rearrangement links TRBV27 to TRBJ1-4; D unresolved. The CDR3 sequence is 14 residues long. V gave up 3 bases and J gave up 5 bases, with 10 bases separating them. Germline assignment: CDR1 MNHEY and CDR2 SMNVEV (reference sequence).

The chain is built from TRBV11-3 and TRBJ2-7; D uncertain. Germline V gene lookup returns CDR1 SGHNT and CDR2 YENEEA. This CDR3 has 13 amino acids. Between the trimmed V and J ends, which lost 3 bases and 5 bases, there was a span of 11 bases. CDR3 amino acids: CASSFSSGDEQYF. In DNA, the CDR3 is TGTGCCAGCAGCTTTTCCTCTGGTGACGAGCAGTACTTC.

This clone occurred a few times. The J gene is TRBJ2-1, the V gene TRBV11-2; D may match TRBD1 or TRBD2 (5 bases each). Trimming took 3 bases from V and 4 from J, leaving 7 bases between them. Germline V gives CDR1 SGHAT, CDR2 FQNNGV. This CDR3 has 13 residues. CDR3 in amino acids: CASSLWGYNEQFF. The CDR3 DNA sequence: TGTGCCAGCAGCTTGTGGGGGTACAATGAGCAGTTCTTC.

The chain uses TRBV7-2 and TRBJ2-5; tentative D call: TRBD1 (5 bases). The CDR3 has 15 residues. V was clipped by 0 bases and J by 5 bases, with 13 bases between them. Germline V gene data show CDR1 as SGHTA and CDR2 as FQGNSA. The CDR3 loop reads CASSLAAQGRETQYF. CDR3 coding DNA: TGTGCCAGCAGCTTAGCGGCCCAGGGTAGGGAGACCCAGTACTTC.